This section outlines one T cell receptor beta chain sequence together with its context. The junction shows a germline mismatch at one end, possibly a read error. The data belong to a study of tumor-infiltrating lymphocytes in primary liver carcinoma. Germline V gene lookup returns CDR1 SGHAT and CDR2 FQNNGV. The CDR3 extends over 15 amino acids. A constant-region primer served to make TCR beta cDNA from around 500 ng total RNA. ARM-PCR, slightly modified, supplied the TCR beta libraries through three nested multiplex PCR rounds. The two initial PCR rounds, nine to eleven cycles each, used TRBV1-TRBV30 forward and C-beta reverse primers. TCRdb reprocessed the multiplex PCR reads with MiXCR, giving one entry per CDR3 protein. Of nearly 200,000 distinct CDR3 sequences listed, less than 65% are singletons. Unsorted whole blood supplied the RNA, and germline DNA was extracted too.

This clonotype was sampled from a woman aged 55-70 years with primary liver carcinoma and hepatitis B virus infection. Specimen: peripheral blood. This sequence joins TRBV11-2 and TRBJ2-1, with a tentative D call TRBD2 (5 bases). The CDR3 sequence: CGSTQTTSGSGEQFF. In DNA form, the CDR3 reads TGTGGCAGCACCCAGACGACCAGTGGGAGTGGTGAGCAGTTCTTC.